A single sample is the source of the 25 T cell receptor beta chains below, sequenced in a study of blood T cell repertoires in COVID-19. Data came from immunoSEQ multiplex PCR; TCRdb stores just in-frame clones and leaves some out. The sample yields under 50,000 clones, 65% to 90% seen once. The sample consisted of peripheral blood. All receptors come from a human donor in a cohort sampled during active COVID-19.

The chain has TRBV15 and TRBJ2-3; tentatively, D is TRBD2 (5 bases). Trimming took off 0 bases at V and 1 base at J, with 11 bases between the two ends. CDR3 length: 16 residues. The germline V gene has CDR1 LNHNV and CDR2 YYDKDF (reference sequence). The CDR3 sequence is CATSRDEGWGTDTQYF. The CDR3 DNA reads TGTGCCACCAGCAGAGACGAGGGTTGGGGCACAGATACGCAGTATTTT.

The chain employs TRBV7-8 and TRBJ2-7, with a possible D match to TRBD1 (5 bases). The germline V and J ends were trimmed by 9 bases and 1 base, with 13 bases remaining between them. The CDR3 sequence is 13 residues long. Germline CDR1 SGHVS, CDR2 FQNEAQ. The CDR3 sequence is CASRRGSSYEQYF. The CDR3 nucleotides read TGTGCCAGTCGAAGGGGATCGTCCTACGAGCAGTACTTC.

The chain has TRBV28 and TRBJ1-1; 8 bases map to TRBD1. The CDR3 is 14 amino acids. V shed 4 bases and J 6 bases; nucleotides not matched to a gene: 7. Germline V gene lookup returns CDR1 MDHEN and CDR2 SYDVKM. Here the CDR3 reads CASSSVRGRAEAFF. Written as DNA, the CDR3 is TGTGCCAGCAGTTCGGTCAGGGGGCGGGCTGAAGCTTTCTTT.

The chain joins TRBV5-8 to TRBJ2-1, with 7 nucleotides matching TRBD1. V shed 0 bases, J shed 1 base, and the junction held 13 bases outside the gene matches. CDR1 SGHTS and CDR2 YDEGEE come from the germline V gene. The CDR3 is made up of 19 amino acids. As DNA, the CDR3 is TGTGCCAGCAGCTTGGATCTGATTACAGGGGCCCCATCCTACAATGAGCAGTTCTTC. Amino acid sequence: CASSLDLITGAPSYNEQFF.

The chain joins TRBV12-5 to TRBJ2-7, with 7 bases aligning to TRBD1. This CDR3 has 12 residues. J lost 3 bases, V lost 8 bases, and 4 bases had no gene match. Germline V gene sequence: CDR1 LGHNT, CDR2 FRNRAP. The CDR3: CASRGPDYEQYF. CDR3 bases: TGTGCTAGTAGGGGGCCTGACTACGAGCAGTACTTC.

The J gene is TRBJ2-3, the V gene TRBV7-8; D might be TRBD2 (7 bases). V was trimmed by 7 bases and J by 3 bases, leaving 14 bases between them. The germline V gene has CDR1 SGHVS and CDR2 FQNEAQ. The CDR3 runs to 14 residues. The CDR3 reads CASNSGGWTDTQYF. The CDR3 DNA is TGTGCCAGCAACTCGGGGGGCTGGACAGATACGCAGTATTTT.

The chain joins TRBV7-6 to TRBJ2-7; TRBD1 agrees at 11 bases. The ends lost 5 bases at V and 5 bases at J; junction bases unmatched: 5. The CDR3 has 14 amino acids. Per the germline V gene, CDR1 is SGHVS and CDR2 is FNYEAQ. CDR3 residues: CASSPRTGGDEQYF. In DNA, the CDR3 is TGTGCCAGCAGCCCTCGGACAGGGGGCGACGAGCAGTACTTC. The complete variable domain, with remaining parts taken from reference TRBV7-6 and TRBJ2-7, reads GAGVSQSPRYKVTKRGQDVALRCDPISGHVSLYWYRQALGQGPEFLTYFNYEAQQDKSGLPNDRFSAERPEGSISTLTIQRTEQRDSAMYRCASSPRTGGDEQYFGPGTRLTVT.

The count of this clone is one. This chain uses TRBV5-6 with TRBJ1-6; no clear D. The germline V gene encodes CDR1 SGHDT and CDR2 YYEEEE. The length of the CDR3 is 15 residues. The ends were cut back, 0 bases at V and 5 bases at J, with 9 bases in the middle. This chain's CDR3 is CASSLGSLNNSPLHF. The CDR3 DNA reads as TGTGCCAGCAGCTTGGGGAGTCTTAATAATTCACCCCTCCACTTT.

The gene calls are TRBV5-4 and TRBJ2-3, with a weak D call TRBD2 (6 bases). The CDR3 has 14 amino acids. Looked up from germline, CDR1 is SGHNT and CDR2 is YYREEE (reference sequence). Trimming removed 5 bases from V and 2 bases from J, with 12 bases in between. The CDR3 region is CASRGGTDTDTQYF. In nucleotides, the CDR3 is TGTGCCAGCAGGGGGGGTACGGACACAGATACGCAGTATTTT.

In its sample, this clone was seen a few times. This chain joins TRBV6-6 and TRBJ1-6; a weak D match, TRBD1 (6 bases). Germline assignment: CDR1 MNHNY and CDR2 SVGAGI (reference sequence). Trimming removed 4 bases from V and 10 bases from J, with 20 bases in between. The CDR3 is 16 residues long. CDR3 sequence reads: CASSSLKTGNGSPLHF. Here the CDR3 DNA reads TGTGCCAGCAGTTCCCTTAAAACAGGGAACGGATCACCCCTCCACTTT.

This chain connects TRBV6-5 to TRBJ2-2; TRBD2 matches 7 bases. The CDR3 covers 15 residues. Germline V CDR1 and CDR2: MNHEY, SVGAGI. CDR3 region: CAAGRRGSNTGELFF. CDR3 nucleotide sequence: TGTGCAGCGGGGCGGCGGGGATCGAACACCGGGGAGCTGTTTTTT.

In regard to this clone: The sample contains more than one DNA sequence encoding this CDR3. The J gene is TRBJ1-2, the V gene TRBV7-2; TRBD1 is a possible D gene (6 bases). CDR1 is SGHTA, CDR2 FQGNSA, per germline. This CDR3 has 13 amino acids. Trimming left V 3 bases short and J 5 bases short, with 10 bases between. The CDR3 DNA reads TGTGCCAGCAGCTTGAGACAGGTTTATGGCTACACCTTC. Encoded protein: CASSLRQVYGYTF.

V is TRBV5-1 and J is TRBJ1-1, with D uncertain. Germline CDR1 SGHRS, CDR2 YFSETQ. The CDR3 runs to 14 residues. V was clipped by 2 bases and J by 3 bases, with 11 bases between them. The CDR3 nucleotides are TGCGCCAGCAGCTTCGCAGGCCAACACACTGAAGCTTTCTTT. It codes for CASSFAGQHTEAFF.

The rearrangement links TRBV5-5 to TRBJ2-1; 13 nucleotides match TRBD2. Trimming took 3 bases from V and 7 from J; bases not matched to a gene: 4. Germline CDR1 SGHKS, CDR2 YYEKEE (reference sequence). This CDR3 has 15 amino acids. CDR3 residues: CASSWTSGSLNEQFF. DNA for the CDR3: TGTGCCAGCAGCTGGACTAGCGGGAGTCTAAATGAGCAGTTCTTC.

The rearrangement joins TRBV27 to TRBJ2-7, with TRBD1 identical over 8 bases. Per the germline V gene, CDR1 is MNHEY and CDR2 is SMNVEV (reference sequence). After removal of 5 bases from V and 2 bases from J, the junction contained 2 bases not matched to a gene. The CDR3 runs 13 residues. Here the CDR3 reads CASSADRAYEQYF. The CDR3 nucleotides are TGTGCCAGCAGTGCGGACAGGGCCTACGAGCAGTACTTC.

V is TRBV5-3 and J is TRBJ2-5; 8 positions agree with TRBD1. TRBV5-3 is designated an ORF whose function remains uncertain. There are 14 residues in the CDR3. V lost 4 bases and J lost 5; bases outside the gene matches: 7. The CDR3 coding sequence is TGTGCCAGAAGCGTGACAGGGGTTGGGGAGACCCAGTACTTC. Its translation: CARSVTGVGETQYF.

This chain connects TRBV6-5 to TRBJ2-1, with a weak D call TRBD1 (5 bases). This CDR3 contains 15 residues. V was pared by 0 bases and J by 8 bases, with 14 bases between. Germline V gives CDR1 MNHEY, CDR2 SVGAGI. CDR3 DNA sequence: TGTGCCAGCAGTTACTCAGGGGCTTCAAGGCATGAGCAGTTCTTC. As protein: CASSYSGASRHEQFF.

This chain joins TRBV12-3 or TRBV12-4 and TRBJ2-1; a possible D gene is TRBD1 (6 bases). CDR3 size: 13 residues. V lost 5 bases and J lost 12, with 17 bases in between. CDR3 coding DNA: TGTGCCAGCAGTACTGATAGGGGGTTCGGGCAGTTCTTC. Protein product: CASSTDRGFGQFF.

The CDR3 DNA follows: TGCAGCGTTTTAACCGGGACACAACACCATGAAGCTTTCTTT. Protein sequence: CSVLTGTQHHEAFF. This rearrangement joins TRBV29-1 to TRBJ1-1, with D perhaps matching TRBD1 (6 bases). Trimming took off 5 bases at V and 7 bases at J, with 20 bases between the two ends. The germline gives CDR1 SQVTM, CDR2 ANQGSEA. CDR3 length: 14 amino acids. Using reference TRBV29-1 and TRBJ1-1 for the parts outside the CDR3, the full variable domain is SAVISQKPSRDICQRGTSLTIQCQVDSQVTMMFWYRQQPGQSLTLIATANQGSEATYESGFVIDKFPISRPNLTFSTLTVSNMSPEDSSIYLCSVLTGTQHHEAFFGQGTRLTVV.

The genes are TRBV5-5 and TRBJ1-1; 8 bases fit TRBD1. J was trimmed by 8 bases and V by 4 bases; bases with no gene match: 4. CDR1 SGHKS and CDR2 YYEKEE come from the germline V gene (reference sequence). The CDR3 runs 12 residues. CDR3 coding DNA: TGTGCCAGCAGCCGCGACAGGGGCGAAGCTTTCTTT. It translates to CASSRDRGEAFF.

The chain couples TRBV18 to TRBJ2-7; TRBD1 aligns across 9 bases. The CDR3 runs to 15 residues. CDR1 is KGHSH and CDR2 is LQKENI in the germline V gene. V trimming: 0 bases; J trimming: 7 bases; junction bases outside the gene matches: 7. CDR3 bases: TGTGCCAGCTCACCACCGACAGGGGGGGATAGGGAGCAGTACTTC. It is translated as CASSPPTGGDREQYF.

V usage is TRBV27 and J usage is TRBJ2-3; a possible D gene is TRBD1 (5 bases). Germline V gene sequence: CDR1 MNHEY, CDR2 SMNVEV (reference sequence). The CDR3 consists of 15 residues. Trimming shortened V by 0 bases and J by 1 base, and 8 bases separated the two germline ends. CDR3 sequence reads: CASSLSGRGTDTQYF. CDR3 bases: TGTGCCAGCAGTTTATCCGGCAGGGGCACAGATACGCAGTATTTT.

In this sample, this clone turned up a few times. The chain employs TRBV7-2 and TRBJ1-6; no clear D. Trimming left V 5 bases short and J 0 bases short, with 11 bases between. Per the germline V gene, CDR1 is SGHTA and CDR2 is FQGNSA. The CDR3 has 16 residues. CDR3 coding DNA: TGTGCCAGCAGCCGCGGGCTGGGCTCCTATAATTCACCCCTCCACTTT. Encoded protein: CASSRGLGSYNSPLHF. Full variable domain (rest looked up from reference TRBV7-2 and TRBJ1-6): GAGVSQSPSNKVTEKGKDVELRCDPISGHTALYWYRQSLGQGLEFLIYFQGNSAPDKSGLPSDRFSAERTGGSVSTLTIQRTQQEDSAVYLCASSRGLGSYNSPLHFGNGTRLTVT.

The genes are TRBV7-9 and TRBJ2-7; 11 nucleotides line up with TRBD1. Trimming removed 3 bases from V and 3 bases from J; junction bases left unmatched: 7. Germline values: CDR1 SEHNR, CDR2 FQNEAQ (reference sequence). The length of the CDR3 is 16 residues. CDR3 coding DNA: TGTGCCAGCAGCTTCCGGGACAGGGGGATTATCTACGAGCAGTACTTC. Encoded protein: CASSFRDRGIIYEQYF.

The CDR3 spells CASSQEGAGGSDTQYF. DNA of the CDR3: TGCGCCAGCAGCCAAGAAGGGGCGGGGGGCTCGGATACGCAGTATTTT. The chain recombines TRBV4-1 with TRBJ2-3, with TRBD2 matching 8 bases. The germline gives CDR1 MGHRA, CDR2 YSYEKL. The CDR3 totals 16 residues. J was trimmed by 6 bases and V by 0 bases; bases with no gene match: 8.